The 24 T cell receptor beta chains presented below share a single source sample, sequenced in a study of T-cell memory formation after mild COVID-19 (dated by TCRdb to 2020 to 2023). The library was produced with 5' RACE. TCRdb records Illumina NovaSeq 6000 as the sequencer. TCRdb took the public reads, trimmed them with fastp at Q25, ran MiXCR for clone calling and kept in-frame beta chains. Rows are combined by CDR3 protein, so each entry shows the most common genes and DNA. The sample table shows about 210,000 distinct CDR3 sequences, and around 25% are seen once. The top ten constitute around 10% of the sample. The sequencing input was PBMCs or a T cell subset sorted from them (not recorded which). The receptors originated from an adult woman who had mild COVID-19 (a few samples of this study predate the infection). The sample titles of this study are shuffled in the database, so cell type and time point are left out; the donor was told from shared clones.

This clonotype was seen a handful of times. CDR3 sequence (DNA): TGTGCCAGCAGCTTGGCACAGGGGAATTCACCCCTCCACTTT. Protein: CASSLAQGNSPLHF. The chain combines TRBV7-9 with TRBJ1-6; TRBD1 matches 7 bases. The CDR3 is made up of 14 amino acids. The junction had 3 bases not matched to a gene; V was cut back by 3 bases and J by 7 bases. Germline CDR1 reads SEHNR; CDR2 reads FQNEAQ (reference sequence).

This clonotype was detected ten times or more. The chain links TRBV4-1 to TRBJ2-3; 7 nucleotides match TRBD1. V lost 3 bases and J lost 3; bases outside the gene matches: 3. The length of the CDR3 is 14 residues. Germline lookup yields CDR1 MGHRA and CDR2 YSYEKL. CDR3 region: CASSHEGATDTQYF. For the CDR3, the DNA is TGCGCCAGCAGCCATGAGGGGGCAACAGATACGCAGTATTTT.

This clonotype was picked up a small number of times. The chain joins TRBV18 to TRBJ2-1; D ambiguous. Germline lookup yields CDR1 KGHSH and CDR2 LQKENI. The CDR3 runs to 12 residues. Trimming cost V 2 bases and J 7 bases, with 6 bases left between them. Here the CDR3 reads CASSPMENEQFF. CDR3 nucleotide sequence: TGTGCCAGCTCACCAATGGAGAATGAGCAGTTCTTC.

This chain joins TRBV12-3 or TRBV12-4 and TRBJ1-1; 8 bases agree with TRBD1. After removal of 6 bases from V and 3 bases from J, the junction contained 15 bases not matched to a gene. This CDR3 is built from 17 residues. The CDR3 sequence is CASSHTGTGSGYTEAFF. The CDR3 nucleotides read TGTGCCAGCAGCCATACCGGGACAGGCAGCGGCTACACTGAAGCTTTCTTT.

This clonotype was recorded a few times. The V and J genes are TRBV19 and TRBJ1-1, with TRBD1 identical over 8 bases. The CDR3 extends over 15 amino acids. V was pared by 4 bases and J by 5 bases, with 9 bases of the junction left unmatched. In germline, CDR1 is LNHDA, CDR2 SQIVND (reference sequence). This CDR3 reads CASSTYGQGTTEAFF. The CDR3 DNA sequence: TGTGCCAGTAGTACGTACGGACAGGGAACAACTGAAGCTTTCTTT. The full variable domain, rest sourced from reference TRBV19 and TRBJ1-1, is DGGITQSPKYLFRKEGQNVTLSCEQNLNHDAMYWYRQDPGQGLRLIYYSQIVNDFQKGDIAEGYSVSREKKESFPLTVTSAQKNPTAFYLCASSTYGQGTTEAFFGQGTRLTVV.

CDR3 bases: TGTGCCAGCAGCTTAGATGCTAATGAAAAACTGTTTTTT. Translating gives CASSLDANEKLFF. J is TRBJ1-4 and V is TRBV7-9; D is undetermined. The germline V and J ends were trimmed by 1 base and 3 bases, with 3 bases remaining between them. The CDR3 has 13 amino acids. The germline gives CDR1 SEHNR, CDR2 FQNEAQ (reference sequence).

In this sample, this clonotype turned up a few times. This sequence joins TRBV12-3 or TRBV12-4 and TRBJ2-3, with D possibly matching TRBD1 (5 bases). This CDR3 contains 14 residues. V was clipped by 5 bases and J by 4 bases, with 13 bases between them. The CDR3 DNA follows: TGTGCCAGCAGTGAAGGACACTCGGCAGATACGCAGTATTTT. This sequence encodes CASSEGHSADTQYF.

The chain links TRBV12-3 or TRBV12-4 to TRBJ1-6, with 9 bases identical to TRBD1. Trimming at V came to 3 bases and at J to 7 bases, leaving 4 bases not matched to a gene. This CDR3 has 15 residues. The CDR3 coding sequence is TGTGCCAGCAGTTTGGAACAGGGGGCGAATTCACCCCTCCACTTT. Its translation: CASSLEQGANSPLHF.

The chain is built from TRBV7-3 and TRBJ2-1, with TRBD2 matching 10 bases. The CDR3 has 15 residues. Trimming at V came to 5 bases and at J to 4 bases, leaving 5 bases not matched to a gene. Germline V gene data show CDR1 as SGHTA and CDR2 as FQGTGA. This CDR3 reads CASSALAGAYNEQFF. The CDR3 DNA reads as TGTGCCAGCAGCGCTCTAGCGGGAGCGTACAATGAGCAGTTCTTC. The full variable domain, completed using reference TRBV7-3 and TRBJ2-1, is GAGVSQTPSNKVTEKGKYVELRCDPISGHTALYWYRQSLGQGPEFLIYFQGTGAADDSGLPNDRFFAVRPEGSVSTLKIQRTERGDSAVYLCASSALAGAYNEQFFGPGTRLTVL.

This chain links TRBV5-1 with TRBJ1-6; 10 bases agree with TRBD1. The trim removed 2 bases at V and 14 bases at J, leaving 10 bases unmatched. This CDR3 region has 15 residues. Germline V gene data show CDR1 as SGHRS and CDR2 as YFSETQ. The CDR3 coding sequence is TGCGCCAGCAGCTTACCGGACAGGGGGTTAATCACCCTCCACTTT. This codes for CASSLPDRGLITLHF. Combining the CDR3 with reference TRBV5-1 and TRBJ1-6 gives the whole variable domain KAGVTQTPRYLIKTRGQQVTLSCSPISGHRSVSWYQQTPGQGLQFLFEYFSETQRNKGNFPGRFSGRQFSNSRSEMNVSTLELGDSALYLCASSLPDRGLITLHFGNGTRLTVT.

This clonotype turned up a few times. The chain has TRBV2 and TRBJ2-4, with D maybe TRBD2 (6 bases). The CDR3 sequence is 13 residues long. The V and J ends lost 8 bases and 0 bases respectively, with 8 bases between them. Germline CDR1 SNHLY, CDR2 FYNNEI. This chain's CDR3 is CASGGIAKNIQYF. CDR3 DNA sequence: TGTGCCAGCGGGGGGATAGCCAAAAACATTCAGTACTTC.

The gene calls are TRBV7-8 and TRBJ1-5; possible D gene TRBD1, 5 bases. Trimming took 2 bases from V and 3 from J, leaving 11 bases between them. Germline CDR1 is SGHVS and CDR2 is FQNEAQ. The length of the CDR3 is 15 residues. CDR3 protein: CASSLNDSPNQPQHF. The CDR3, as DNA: TGTGCCAGCAGCTTAAACGACAGTCCCAATCAGCCCCAGCATTTT.

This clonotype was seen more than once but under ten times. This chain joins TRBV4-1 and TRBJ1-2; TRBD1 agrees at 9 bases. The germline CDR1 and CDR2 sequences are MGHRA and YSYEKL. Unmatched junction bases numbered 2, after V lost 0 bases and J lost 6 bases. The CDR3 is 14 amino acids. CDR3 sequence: CASSQEQGAHGYTF. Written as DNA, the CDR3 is TGCGCCAGCAGCCAAGAACAGGGGGCGCATGGCTACACCTTC.

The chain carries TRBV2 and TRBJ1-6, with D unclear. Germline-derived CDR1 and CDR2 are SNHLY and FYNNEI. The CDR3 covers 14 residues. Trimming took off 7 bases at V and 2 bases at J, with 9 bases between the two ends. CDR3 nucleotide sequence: TGTGCCAGCATCGAGGGCCCCTATAATTCACCCCTCCACTTT. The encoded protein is CASIEGPYNSPLHF.

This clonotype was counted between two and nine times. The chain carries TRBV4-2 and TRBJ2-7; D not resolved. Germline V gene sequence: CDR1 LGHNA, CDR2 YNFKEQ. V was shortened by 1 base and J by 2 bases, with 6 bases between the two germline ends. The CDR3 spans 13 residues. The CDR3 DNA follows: TGTGCCAGCAGCCAAGTAGGCGCCTACGAGCAGTACTTC. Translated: CASSQVGAYEQYF.

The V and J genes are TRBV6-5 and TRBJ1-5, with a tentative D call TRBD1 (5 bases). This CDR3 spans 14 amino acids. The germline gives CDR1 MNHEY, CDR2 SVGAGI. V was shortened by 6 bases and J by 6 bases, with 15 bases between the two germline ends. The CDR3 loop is CASSPDSGGQPQHF. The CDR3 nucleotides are TGTGCCAGCAGCCCAGACAGCGGCGGTCAGCCCCAGCATTTT.

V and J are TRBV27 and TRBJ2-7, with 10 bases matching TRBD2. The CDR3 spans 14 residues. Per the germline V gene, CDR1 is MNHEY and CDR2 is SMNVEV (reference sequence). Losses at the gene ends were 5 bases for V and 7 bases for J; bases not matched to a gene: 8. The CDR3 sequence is CASSPLLAGREQYF. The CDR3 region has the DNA TGTGCCAGCAGTCCGCTACTAGCGGGGAGGGAGCAGTACTTC.

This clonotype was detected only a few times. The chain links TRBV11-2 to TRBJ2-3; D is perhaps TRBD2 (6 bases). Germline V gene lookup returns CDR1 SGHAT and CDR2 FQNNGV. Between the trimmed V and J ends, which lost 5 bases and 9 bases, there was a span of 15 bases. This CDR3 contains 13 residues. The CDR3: CASSLVGGYTQYF. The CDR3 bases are TGTGCCAGCAGCCTCGTTGGAGGGTACACGCAGTATTTT.

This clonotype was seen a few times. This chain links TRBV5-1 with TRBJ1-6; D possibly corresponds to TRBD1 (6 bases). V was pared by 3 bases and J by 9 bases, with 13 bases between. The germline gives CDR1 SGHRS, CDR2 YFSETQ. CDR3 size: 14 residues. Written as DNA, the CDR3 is TGCGCCAGCAGCTCTCAGGGGTGGGGTTCACCCCTCCACTTT. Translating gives CASSSQGWGSPLHF.

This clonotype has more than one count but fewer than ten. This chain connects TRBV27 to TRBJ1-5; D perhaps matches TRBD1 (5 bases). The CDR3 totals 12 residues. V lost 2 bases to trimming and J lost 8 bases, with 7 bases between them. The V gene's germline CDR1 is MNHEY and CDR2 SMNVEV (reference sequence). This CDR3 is CASSLIGEPQHF. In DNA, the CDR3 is TGTGCCAGCAGTTTAATAGGGGAGCCCCAGCATTTT.

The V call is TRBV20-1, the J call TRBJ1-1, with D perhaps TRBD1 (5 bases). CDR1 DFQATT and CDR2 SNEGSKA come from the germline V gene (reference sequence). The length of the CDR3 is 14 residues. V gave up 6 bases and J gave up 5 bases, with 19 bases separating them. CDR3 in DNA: TGCAGTGCAGACGTGGGGAAGGGACGGACTGAAGCTTTCTTT. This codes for CSADVGKGRTEAFF.

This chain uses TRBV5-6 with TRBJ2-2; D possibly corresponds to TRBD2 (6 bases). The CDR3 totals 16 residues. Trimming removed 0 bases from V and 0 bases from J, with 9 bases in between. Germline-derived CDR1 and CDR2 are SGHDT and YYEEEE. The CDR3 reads CASSLAGDSNTGELFF. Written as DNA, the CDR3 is TGTGCCAGCAGCTTGGCTGGGGACTCGAACACCGGGGAGCTGTTTTTT.

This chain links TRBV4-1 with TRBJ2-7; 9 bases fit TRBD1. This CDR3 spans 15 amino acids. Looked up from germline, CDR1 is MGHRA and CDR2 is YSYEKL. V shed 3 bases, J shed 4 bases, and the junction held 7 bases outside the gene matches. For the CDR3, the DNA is TGCGCCAGCAGCCAGGTACAGGGGGCGCGGTACGAGCAGTACTTC. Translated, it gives CASSQVQGARYEQYF.

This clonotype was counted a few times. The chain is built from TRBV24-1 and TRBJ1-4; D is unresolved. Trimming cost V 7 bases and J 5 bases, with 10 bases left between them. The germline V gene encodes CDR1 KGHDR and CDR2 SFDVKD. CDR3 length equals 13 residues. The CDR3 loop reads CATSQPGNEKLFF. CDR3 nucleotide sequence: TGTGCCACCAGCCAACCGGGGAATGAAAAACTGTTTTTT.